A selection of T cell receptor beta chains follows, all from one sample in a study of blood T cell repertoires in COVID-19. Sequenced by immunoSEQ multiplex PCR; TCRdb stores in-frame clones only, minus some. The sample has 200,000 to 300,000 clones; roughly 91% are singletons. Sequenced: peripheral blood. The receptors derive from a man younger than 40 with COVID-19, enrolled during active disease. Each CDR3 is given with its conserved first and last residue. The order of the fields is V gene, J gene, clone size, CDR3 protein. Size is omitted from some rows. Given values are once, few, many or a class for expanded clones.

V: TRBV12-2; J: TRBJ2-2; size: -; CDR3: CASRLAAGVTKAGELFF
V: TRBV27; J: TRBJ2-7; size: -; CDR3: CAAYSPHLASGGASYEQYF
V: TRBV10-3; J: TRBJ1-4; size: few; CDR3: CAIKGTGDEKLFF
V: TRBV12-5; J: TRBJ2-1; size: -; CDR3: CASGLVLGGYNEQFF
V: TRBV19; J: TRBJ1-5; size: -; CDR3: CASTLEARQGASLPQHF
V: TRBV5-6; J: TRBJ2-7; size: -; CDR3: CASSNQGHPSYEQYF
V: TRBV3-1/TRBV3-2; J: TRBJ2-3; size: -; CDR3: CASSHLRGLPDGTDTQYF
V: TRBV24-1; J: TRBJ2-1; size: -; CDR3: CATSKGEKQFF
V: TRBV5-4; J: TRBJ2-5; size: few; CDR3: CASSLGQGYQETQYF
V: TRBV5-5; J: TRBJ1-1; size: few; CDR3: CASSPTRASPMNTEAFF
V: TRBV13; J: TRBJ1-2; size: once; CDR3: CASSRDRANGYTF
V: TRBV27; J: TRBJ2-3; size: once; CDR3: CASSWGTATDTQYF
V: TRBV6-5; J: TRBJ2-7; size: -; CDR3: CASSYPGQGSAEQYF
V: TRBV6-5; J: TRBJ1-1; size: -; CDR3: CASIFPGTGSAEAFF
V: TRBV6-5; J: TRBJ1-4; size: -; CDR3: CASSYGQGGEKLFF
V: TRBV7-2; J: TRBJ2-7; size: -; CDR3: CASRLTSVPYEQYF
V: TRBV2; J: TRBJ2-1; size: -; CDR3: CAGVGVAGGPNEQFF
V: TRBV3-1/TRBV3-2; J: TRBJ1-2; size: -; CDR3: CASSQGRGRVGYTF
V: TRBV9; J: TRBJ2-3; size: -; CDR3: CASSVSPSGGDTQYF
V: TRBV5-1; J: TRBJ1-4; size: -; CDR3: CASRRDITSDNEKLFF
V: TRBV6-5; J: TRBJ2-7; size: -; CDR3: CASSRQSLSSYEQYF
V: TRBV3-1/TRBV3-2; J: TRBJ2-3; size: -; CDR3: CASSQASTDTQYF